The 8 T cell receptor beta chains in this list originate from one sample, sequenced in a study of CD8+ T cells in alopecia areata. Treatment here: oral pan-JAK inhibitor, 5-10 mg twice daily. TCR sequencing used cDNA made by reverse transcription of extracted RNA. Assay: immunoSEQ multiplex PCR; the TCRdb copy retains only in-frame clones and omits some. Of hundreds of thousands of clones detected, under 70% appear once; the ten largest clones hold over 1%. The sample in question was CD4+ T cells sorted from blood, obtained at week 44, from a patient treated with tofacitinib. Receptor source: a human donor with alopecia areata.

This clone has a handful of counts. The chain combines TRBV7-4 with TRBJ2-7; 10 bases match TRBD1. The V and J ends lost 8 bases and 3 bases, in that order; junction bases with no gene match: 7. The CDR3 is made up of 14 amino acids. Germline CDR1 is SGHVT and CDR2 is SQSDAQ. The CDR3 protein is CASCLWTGGYEQYF. The CDR3 DNA reads TGTGCCAGCTGCCTATGGACAGGGGGCTACGAGCAGTACTTC.

The chain uses TRBV10-2 and TRBJ2-3; TRBD2 matches 8 bases. The length of the CDR3 is 16 residues. V gave up 1 base and J gave up 3 bases; unmatched junction bases: 6. Germline CDR1 WSHSY, CDR2 SAAADI. CDR3 sequence reads: CASSEWLAGLTDTQYF. CDR3 sequence (DNA): TGCGCCAGCAGTGAGTGGCTAGCGGGTCTTACAGATACGCAGTATTTT.

V and J are TRBV2 and TRBJ2-4; D is unresolved. The CDR3 runs 15 residues. Trimming shortened V by 7 bases and J by 0 bases, and 13 bases separated the two germline ends. The germline V gene has CDR1 SNHLY and CDR2 FYNNEI. CDR3 sequence reads: CASTDWLGAKNIQYF. The CDR3 DNA reads TGTGCCAGCACCGACTGGTTGGGAGCCAAAAACATTCAGTACTTC.

The chain joins TRBV11-2 to TRBJ2-2, with TRBD1 as a possible D gene (6 bases). The CDR3 contains 16 residues. The germline V gene has CDR1 SGHAT and CDR2 FQNNGV. V lost 5 bases and J lost 2, with 15 bases in between. The CDR3 loop is CASSGLQGPNTGELFF. The CDR3 DNA reads TGTGCCAGCAGCGGGTTACAGGGACCCAACACCGGGGAGCTGTTTTTT. The full variable domain, in which reference TRBV11-2 and TRBJ2-2 provide the parts outside the CDR3, is EAGVAQSPRYKIIEKRQSVAFWCNPISGHATLYWYQQILGQGPKLLIQFQNNGVVDDSQLPKDRFSAERLKGVDSTLKIQPAKLEDSAVYLCASSGLQGPNTGELFFGEGSRLTVL.

The gene calls are TRBV29-1 and TRBJ2-7; D gene uncertain. Trimming cost V 7 bases and J 0 bases, with 7 bases left between them. CDR3 length equals 11 residues. The germline V gene encodes CDR1 SQVTM and CDR2 ANQGSEA. DNA for the CDR3: TGCAGCGCCCGGACCTCCTACGAGCAGTACTTC. Residues: CSARTSYEQYF.

The chain recombines TRBV5-1 with TRBJ2-5; tentatively, D is TRBD1 (5 bases). The V end was cut by 0 bases, the J end by 4 bases, with 13 bases between. Germline CDR1 and CDR2: SGHRS and YFSETQ. The CDR3 runs to 15 residues. For the CDR3, the DNA is TGCGCCAGCAGCTTGGTAGGGGCACACAGAGAGACCCAGTACTTC. It specifies CASSLVGAHRETQYF.

The genes are TRBV29-1 and TRBJ2-1, with D unresolved. The V end was cut by 4 bases, the J end by 1 base, with 5 bases between. This CDR3 comprises 12 residues. Germline V CDR1 and CDR2: SQVTM, ANQGSEA. The CDR3 DNA reads TGCAGCGTTGCAAGTTCCTACAATGAGCAGTTCTTC. Translated: CSVASSYNEQFF.

The chain couples TRBV5-1 to TRBJ1-6, with no clear D. The CDR3 sequence is 15 residues long. Germline V CDR1 and CDR2: SGHRS, YFSETQ. Trimming cost V 4 bases and J 8 bases, with 16 bases left between them. The CDR3, as DNA: TGCGCCAGCAGCCCCCGGGTGACCCGGGATTCACCCCTCCACTTT. This translates into CASSPRVTRDSPLHF.